This TCR beta chain stems from a study of radiation and T cells in renal cell carcinoma. Time point defined: blood 4 weeks post-SBRT, at nephrectomy. Documented treatment: 15 Gy SBRT to primary tumor, nephrectomy 4 weeks later. Serial blood draws occurred at baseline and 2 and 4 weeks post-SBRT. Method: immunoSEQ multiplex PCR; TCRdb's copy keeps in-frame clones and lacks some. The sample holds 150,000 to 200,000 clones, roughly nine tenths seen once. The input for sequencing was blood, taken from a patient whose treatment included radiotherapy and nephrectomy. The receptor's source is a woman in her forties or fifties with renal cell carcinoma.

The CDR3 DNA sequence: TGTGCCAGCAGCGTAGAAGGGGCCACCACAGATACGCAGTATTTT. As protein: CASSVEGATTDTQYF. V usage is TRBV9 and J usage is TRBJ2-3, with D maybe TRBD1 (5 bases). The germline V gene has CDR1 SGDLS and CDR2 YYNGEE. The V end was cut by 0 bases, the J end by 2 bases, with 10 bases between. The CDR3 extends over 15 amino acids. Based on the CDR3 plus reference TRBV9 and TRBJ2-3, the full variable domain is DSGVTQTPKHLITATGQRVTLRCSPRSGDLSVYWYQQSLDQGLQFLIQYYNGEERAKGNILERFSAQQFPDLHSELNLSSLELGDSALYFCASSVEGATTDTQYFGPGTRLTVL.